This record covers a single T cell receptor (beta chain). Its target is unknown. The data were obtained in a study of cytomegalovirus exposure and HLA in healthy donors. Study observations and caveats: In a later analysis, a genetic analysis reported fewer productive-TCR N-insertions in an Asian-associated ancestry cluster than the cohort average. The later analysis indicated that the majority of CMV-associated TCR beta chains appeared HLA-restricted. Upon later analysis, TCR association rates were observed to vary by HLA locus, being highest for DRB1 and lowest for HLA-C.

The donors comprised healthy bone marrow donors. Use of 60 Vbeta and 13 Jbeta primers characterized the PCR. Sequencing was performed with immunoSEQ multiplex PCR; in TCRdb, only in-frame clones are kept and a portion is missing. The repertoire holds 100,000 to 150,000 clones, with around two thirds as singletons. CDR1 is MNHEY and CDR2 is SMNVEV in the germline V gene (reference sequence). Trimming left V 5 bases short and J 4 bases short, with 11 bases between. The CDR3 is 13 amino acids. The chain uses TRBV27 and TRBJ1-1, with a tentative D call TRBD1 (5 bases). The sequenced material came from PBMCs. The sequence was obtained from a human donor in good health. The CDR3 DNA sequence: TGTGCCAGCAGTCGCGGGGGGGGCACTGAAGCTTTCTTT. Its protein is CASSRGGGTEAFF.